This T cell receptor (beta chain) was observed in a study of blood T cells in healthy people across ages. Alongside a J-beta primer mix, a sample-barcoded 5' primer served in a second PCR lasting roughly 6 to 11 cycles. TCRdb processed the 5' RACE reads anew with MiXCR; each CDR3 protein has one entry. The repertoire holds more than 700,000 distinct CDR3 sequences, with roughly 50% as singletons. This clonotype was counted only a few times. V shed 5 bases, J shed 5 bases, and the junction held 10 bases outside the gene matches. The V gene's germline CDR1 is DFQATT and CDR2 SNEGSKA (reference sequence). This CDR3 spans 15 amino acids.

Sequenced: blood. This TCR derives from a man older than 75 in good health. The rearrangement joins TRBV20-1 to TRBJ2-1, with TRBD2 identical over 9 bases. CDR3 protein: CSAPNSGSGDNEQFF. The CDR3 region has the DNA TGCAGTGCTCCAAATAGCGGGAGTGGCGACAATGAGCAGTTCTTC.